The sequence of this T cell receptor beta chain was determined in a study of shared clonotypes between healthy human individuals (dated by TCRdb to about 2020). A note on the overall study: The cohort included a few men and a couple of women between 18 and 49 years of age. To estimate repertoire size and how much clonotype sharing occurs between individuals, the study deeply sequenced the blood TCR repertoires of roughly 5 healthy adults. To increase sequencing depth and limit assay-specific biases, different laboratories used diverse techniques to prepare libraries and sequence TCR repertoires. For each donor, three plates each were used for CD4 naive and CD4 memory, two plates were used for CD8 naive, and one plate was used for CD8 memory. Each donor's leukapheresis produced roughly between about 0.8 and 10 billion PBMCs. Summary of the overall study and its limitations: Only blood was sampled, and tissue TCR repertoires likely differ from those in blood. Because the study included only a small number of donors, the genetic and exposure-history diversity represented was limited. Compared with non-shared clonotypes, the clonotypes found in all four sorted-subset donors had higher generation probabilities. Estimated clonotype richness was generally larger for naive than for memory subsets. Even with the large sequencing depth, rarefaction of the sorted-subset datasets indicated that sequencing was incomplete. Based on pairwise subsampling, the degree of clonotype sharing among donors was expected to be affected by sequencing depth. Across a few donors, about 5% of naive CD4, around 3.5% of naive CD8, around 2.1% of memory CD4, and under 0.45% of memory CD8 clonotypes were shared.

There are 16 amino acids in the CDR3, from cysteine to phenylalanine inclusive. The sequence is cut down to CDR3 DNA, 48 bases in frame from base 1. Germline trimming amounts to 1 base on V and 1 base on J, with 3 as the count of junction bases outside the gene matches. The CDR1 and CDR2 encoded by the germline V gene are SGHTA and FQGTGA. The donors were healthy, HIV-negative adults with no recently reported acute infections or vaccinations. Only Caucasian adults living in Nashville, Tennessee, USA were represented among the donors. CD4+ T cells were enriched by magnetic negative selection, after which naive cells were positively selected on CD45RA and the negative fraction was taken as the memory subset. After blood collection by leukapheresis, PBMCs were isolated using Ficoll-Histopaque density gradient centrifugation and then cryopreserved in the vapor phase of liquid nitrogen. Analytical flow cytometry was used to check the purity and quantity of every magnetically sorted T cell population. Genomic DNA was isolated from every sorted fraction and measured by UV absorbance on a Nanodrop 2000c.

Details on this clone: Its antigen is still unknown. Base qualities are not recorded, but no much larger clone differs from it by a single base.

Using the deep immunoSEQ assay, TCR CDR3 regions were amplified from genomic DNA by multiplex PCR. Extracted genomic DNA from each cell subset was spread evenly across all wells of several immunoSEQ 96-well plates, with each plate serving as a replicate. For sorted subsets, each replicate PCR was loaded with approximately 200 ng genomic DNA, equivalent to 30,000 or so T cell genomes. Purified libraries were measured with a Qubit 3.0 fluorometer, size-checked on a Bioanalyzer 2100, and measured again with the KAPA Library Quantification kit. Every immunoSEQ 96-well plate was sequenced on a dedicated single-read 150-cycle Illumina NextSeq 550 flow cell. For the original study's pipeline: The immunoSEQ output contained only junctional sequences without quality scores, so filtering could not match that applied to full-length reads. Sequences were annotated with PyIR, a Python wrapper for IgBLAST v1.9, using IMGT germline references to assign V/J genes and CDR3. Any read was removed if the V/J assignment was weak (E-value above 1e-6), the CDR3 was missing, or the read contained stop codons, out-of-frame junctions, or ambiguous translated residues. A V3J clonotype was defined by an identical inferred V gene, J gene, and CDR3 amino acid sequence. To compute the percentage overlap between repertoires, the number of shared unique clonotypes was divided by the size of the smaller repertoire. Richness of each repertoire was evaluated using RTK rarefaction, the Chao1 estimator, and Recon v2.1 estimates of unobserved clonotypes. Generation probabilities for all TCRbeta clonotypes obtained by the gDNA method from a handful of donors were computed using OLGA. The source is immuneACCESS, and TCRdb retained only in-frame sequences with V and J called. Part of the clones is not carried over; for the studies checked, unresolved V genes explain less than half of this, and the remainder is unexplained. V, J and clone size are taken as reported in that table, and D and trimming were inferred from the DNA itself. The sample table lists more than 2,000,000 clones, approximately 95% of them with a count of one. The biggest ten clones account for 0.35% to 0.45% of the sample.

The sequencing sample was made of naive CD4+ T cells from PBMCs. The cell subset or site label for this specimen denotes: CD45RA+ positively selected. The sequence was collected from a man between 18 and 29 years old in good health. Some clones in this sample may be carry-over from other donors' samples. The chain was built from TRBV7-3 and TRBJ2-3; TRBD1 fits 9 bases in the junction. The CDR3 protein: CASSLRTGDRTDTQYF. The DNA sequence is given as TGTGCCAGCAGCTTAAGGACAGGGGACCGCACAGATACGCAGTATTTT.